This TCR beta chain is drawn from a study of control samples from healthy donors and cancer patients. Sequencing was performed with immunoSEQ multiplex PCR; in TCRdb, only in-frame clones are kept and a portion is missing. The sample lists around 68,000 clones; under 85% were seen once. Between the trimmed V and J ends, which lost 4 bases and 1 base, there was a span of 11 bases. The CDR3 runs to 14 residues. Germline V gene lookup returns CDR1 SGHRS and CDR2 YFSETQ. The TCR comes from a man aged 55 to 69 in good health. Specimen: blood. This sequence joins TRBV5-1 and TRBJ1-1, with D hard to call. The CDR3 DNA reads as TGCGCCAGCAGCAGACGGGAAGGGAACACTGAAGCTTTCTTT. Translation: CASSRREGNTEAFF.